This T cell receptor (beta chain) originates from a study of T cell clusters in autoimmune cytopenias. TRB was amplified from approximately 230 ng of peripheral blood genomic DNA per sample. Multiplex touch-down PCR amplified TRB using TRB-A and TRB-B pools in one tube. TCRdb re-called the multiplex PCR reads and shows each CDR3 protein once, DNA omitted. This specimen shows roughly 15,000 distinct CDR3 sequences; the ten leading clones hold around 3.3%. Comments on this clonotype: Its cognate antigen is unknown.

Germline V CDR1 and CDR2: SGHNT, YYREEE (reference sequence). The CDR3 loop spans 14 amino acids. Study-wide findings and caveats: TRB repertoire shifts in secondary cytopenia and chronic lymphocytic leukemia mostly reflected lymphoma, not autoimmunity.

This same sample was also taken into another study, of T cell repertoires in aging, cancer and after chemotherapy. Per that study: Untreated cancer patients had significantly lower blood TCR diversity than age-matched healthy donors. Rebound thymic output was suggested by rising median generation probability during chemotherapy in each cancer cohort.

The sequence was collected from a human donor in good health. The chain has TRBV5-4 and TRBJ2-7; TCRdb designates TRBD2, a call that cannot be tested without DNA. Sequencing was carried out using peripheral blood. The CDR3 region is CASSQASGTYEQYF.